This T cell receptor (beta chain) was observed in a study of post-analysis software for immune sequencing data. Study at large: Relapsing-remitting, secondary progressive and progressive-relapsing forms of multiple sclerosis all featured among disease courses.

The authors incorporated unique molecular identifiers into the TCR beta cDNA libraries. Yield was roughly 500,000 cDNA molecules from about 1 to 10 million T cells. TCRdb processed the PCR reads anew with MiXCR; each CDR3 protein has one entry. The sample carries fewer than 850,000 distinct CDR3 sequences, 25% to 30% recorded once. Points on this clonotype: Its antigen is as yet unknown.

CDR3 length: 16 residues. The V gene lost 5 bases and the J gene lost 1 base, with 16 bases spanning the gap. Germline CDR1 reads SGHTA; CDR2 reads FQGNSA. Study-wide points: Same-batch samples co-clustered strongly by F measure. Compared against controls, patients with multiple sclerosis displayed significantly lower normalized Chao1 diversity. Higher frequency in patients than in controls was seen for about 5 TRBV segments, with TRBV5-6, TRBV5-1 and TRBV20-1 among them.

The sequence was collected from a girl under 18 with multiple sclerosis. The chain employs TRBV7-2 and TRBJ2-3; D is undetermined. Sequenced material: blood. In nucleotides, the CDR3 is TGTGCCAGCAGCATAAGCCCCCCCCCCGGCACAGATACGCAGTATTTT. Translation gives CASSISPPPGTDTQYF.